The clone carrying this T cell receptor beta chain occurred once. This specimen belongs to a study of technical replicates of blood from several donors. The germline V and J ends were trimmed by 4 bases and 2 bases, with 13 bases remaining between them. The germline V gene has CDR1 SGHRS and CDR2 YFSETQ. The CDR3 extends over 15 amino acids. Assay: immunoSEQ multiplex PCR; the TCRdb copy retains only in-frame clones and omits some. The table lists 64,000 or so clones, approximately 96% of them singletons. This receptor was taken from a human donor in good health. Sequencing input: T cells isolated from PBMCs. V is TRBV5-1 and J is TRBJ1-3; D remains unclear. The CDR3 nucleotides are TGCGCCAGCAGCACCGACCTAGACGCTGGAAACACCATATATTTT. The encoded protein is CASSTDLDAGNTIYF.